These 22 T cell receptor beta chains originate from one sample sequenced in a study of blood T cell repertoires in COVID-19 (dated by TCRdb to about 2020). Receptor libraries were prepared by the immunoSEQ multiplex PCR assay. This immuneACCESS table, as held by TCRdb, lists in-frame sequences with V and J called but not all clones. Of the missing ones, under half trace to an unresolved V gene in checked studies; the others have no known cause. This sample is represented by 190,000 or so clones; around 82% of them were singletons. The ten largest clonotypes hold approximately 9.4% of the sample. Material for sequencing was peripheral blood. The receptor source for this set is an elderly woman with acute or convalescent COVID-19.

This clone was seen ten or more times. This CDR3 is also generated by other DNA sequences in the sample. The chain joins TRBV24-1 to TRBJ2-1; D perhaps matches TRBD1 (6 bases). Trimming left V 3 bases short and J 0 bases short, with 8 bases between. Germline V gives CDR1 KGHDR, CDR2 SFDVKD. This CDR3 is built from 15 residues. This CDR3 is CATSDQTGSYNEQFF. In DNA, the CDR3 is TGTGCCACCAGTGATCAGACAGGCTCCTACAATGAGCAGTTCTTC.

The rearrangement links TRBV2 to TRBJ2-2, with unresolved D. Deletions cut 3 bases from V and 0 bases from J, with 8 bases between. The CDR3 is 15 residues long. Germline CDR1 and CDR2: SNHLY and FYNNEI. The CDR3 DNA reads as TGTGCCAGCAGTGAGACTGACGCGAACACCGGGGAGCTGTTTTTT. The encoded protein is CASSETDANTGELFF.

The chain uses TRBV10-3 and TRBJ1-3; TRBD1 matches 9 bases. CDR1 ENHRY and CDR2 SYGVKD come from the germline V gene. Trimming cost V 6 bases and J 5 bases; bases outside gene matches: 5. The CDR3 has 14 residues. The CDR3 coding sequence is TGTGCCATCAGCGGGACAGGGAATAGAAACACCATATATTTT. Translated: CAISGTGNRNTIYF.

V and J are TRBV18 and TRBJ1-1; D is unresolved. Germline loops: CDR1 KGHSH, CDR2 LQKENI. The CDR3 extends over 14 amino acids. Trimming removed 3 bases at V and 1 base at J, with 9 bases between. In nucleotides, the CDR3 is TGTGCCAGCTCACCGCGTTCCAAGAACACTGAAGCTTTCTTT. Protein: CASSPRSKNTEAFF.

V and J are TRBV5-6 and TRBJ2-5, with D possibly being TRBD2 (6 bases). Germline CDR1 reads SGHDT; CDR2 reads YYEEEE. Between the trimmed V and J ends, which lost 0 bases and 2 bases, there was a span of 14 bases. The CDR3 totals 16 residues. CDR3 DNA: TGTGCCAGCAGCTTGGCGCCAGCGGGCGGTCAAGAGACCCAGTACTTC. Protein product: CASSLAPAGGQETQYF.

This clone occurred a few times. The V and J genes are TRBV24-1 and TRBJ1-4; D may be TRBD1 (5 bases). V lost 4 bases to trimming and J lost 7 bases, with 12 bases between them. Germline CDR1 is KGHDR and CDR2 is SFDVKD. The CDR3 covers 14 residues. The CDR3 reads CATSDSGHGEKLFF. CDR3 coding DNA: TGTGCCACCAGTGACTCAGGACACGGTGAAAAACTGTTTTTT.

The genes are TRBV27 and TRBJ2-1; TRBD2 agrees at 13 bases. Germline assignment: CDR1 MNHEY and CDR2 SMNVEV (reference sequence). This CDR3 has 14 amino acids. With V trimmed by 6 bases and J by 7 bases, 3 bases remained unmatched. The DNA of the CDR3 is TGTGCCAGCAGACTAGCGGGGGGGGCTAATGAGCAGTTCTTC. Its translation: CASRLAGGANEQFF.

The V and J genes are TRBV21-1 and TRBJ1-6; the table names TRBD1, a call not compared with the DNA. TRBV21-1 corresponds to a pseudogene. The CDR3 runs to 16 residues. The CDR3 is CASSTDRRAINSPLHF. CDR3 in DNA: TGTGCCAGCAGCACGGACAGGAGAGCGATTAATTCACCCCTCCACTTT.

The chain is built from TRBV6-1 and TRBJ1-5; unclear D gene. The germline V gene has CDR1 MNHNS and CDR2 SASEGT. The CDR3 loop spans 13 amino acids. Trimming removed 1 base at V and 5 bases at J, with 6 bases between. CDR3 DNA sequence: TGTGCCAGCAGTGAAGTGCCGGATCAGCCCCAGCATTTT. Translation: CASSEVPDQPQHF.

The chain recombines TRBV27 with TRBJ2-1; 15 nucleotides line up with TRBD2. The germline V gene encodes CDR1 MNHEY and CDR2 SMNVEV (reference sequence). Losses at the gene ends were 5 bases for V and 13 bases for J; bases not matched to a gene: 6. CDR3 length equals 14 residues. The CDR3 DNA is TGTGCCAGCAGTCCATGGACTAGCGGGGGGGCACAGTTCTTC. It yields the protein CASSPWTSGGAQFF.

J is TRBJ2-7 and V is TRBV12-5; 11 bases line up with TRBD2. J was trimmed by 4 bases and V by 4 bases; bases with no gene match: 12. This CDR3 has 17 amino acids. The V gene's germline CDR1 is LGHNT and CDR2 FRNRAP. The CDR3 loop is CASGSTLLAGVMYEQYF. CDR3 nucleotide sequence: TGTGCTAGTGGTTCCACATTACTAGCGGGAGTCATGTACGAGCAGTACTTC.

This rearrangement joins TRBV9 to TRBJ2-3, with 8 bases aligning to TRBD1. Germline lookup yields CDR1 SGDLS and CDR2 YYNGEE. The V gene end was trimmed by 0 bases and the J gene end by 2 bases; junction bases not matched to a gene: 5. The CDR3 consists of 16 residues. CDR3 in DNA: TGTGCCAGCAGCGTAGATGCGACAGGGGCCACAGATACGCAGTATTTT. It translates to CASSVDATGATDTQYF.

This chain joins TRBV10-3 and TRBJ1-5; TRBD1 matches 9 bases. The V segment lost 11 bases and the J segment 0 bases; nucleotides outside the gene matches: 8. The CDR3 runs 15 residues. Germline values: CDR1 ENHRY, CDR2 SYGVKD. The DNA of the CDR3 is TGTGCCTCCCACACAGGGGGCTCTAGCAATCAGCCCCAGCATTTT. This gives the protein CASHTGGSSNQPQHF.

The chain carries TRBV5-1 and TRBJ2-1; 11 bases fit TRBD2. This CDR3 is 16 amino acids long. CDR1 and CDR2 (germline): SGHRS, YFSETQ. V dropped 0 bases and J dropped 8; count of bases not matched to a gene: 7. The CDR3 region has the DNA TGCGCCAGCAGCTTGGCTCTAGCGGGAGGATCCTATGAGCAGTTCTTC. Translated, it gives CASSLALAGGSYEQFF.

This clone is categorized as medium-sized (0.01 to 0.1%). The genes are TRBV29-1 and TRBJ2-1, with D uncertain. The CDR3 runs 11 residues. CDR1 and CDR2 from the germline V gene are SQVTM and ANQGSEA. Trimming cost V 3 bases and J 5 bases, with 5 bases left between them. The CDR3 bases are TGCAGCGTTGACCGGGACAATGAGCAGTTCTTC. It specifies CSVDRDNEQFF.

The chain combines TRBV19 with TRBJ2-5, with a weak D call TRBD1 (5 bases). The CDR3 extends over 13 amino acids. Germline V lookup: CDR1 LNHDA, CDR2 SQIVND (reference sequence). V lost 4 bases to trimming and J lost 4 bases, with 10 bases between them. The CDR3 bases are TGTGCCAGTAGTACTTCCCAGGGAGAGACCCAGTACTTC. This sequence encodes CASSTSQGETQYF.

The chain links TRBV5-6 to TRBJ1-2, with D possibly TRBD1 on 6 matching bases. Germline values: CDR1 SGHDT, CDR2 YYEEEE. This CDR3 contains 15 residues. The V gene lost 4 bases and the J gene lost 5 bases, with 18 bases spanning the gap. The CDR3 sequence: CASSPTGGAWYGYTF. In DNA form, the CDR3 reads TGTGCCAGCAGCCCCACGGGGGGCGCATGGTATGGCTACACCTTC.

V gene TRBV18 combines with J gene TRBJ2-1; 7 bases map to TRBD2. The CDR3 spans 15 residues. The junction had 3 bases not matched to a gene; V was cut back by 0 bases and J by 4 bases. The germline V gene has CDR1 KGHSH and CDR2 LQKENI. This chain's CDR3 is CASSPPGGLYNEQFF. The CDR3 DNA sequence: TGTGCCAGCTCACCACCGGGAGGGCTGTACAATGAGCAGTTCTTC. The entire variable domain, with the rest obtained from reference TRBV18 and TRBJ2-1, is as follows: NAGVMQNPRHLVRRRGQEARLRCSPMKGHSHVYWYRQLPEEGLKFMVYLQKENIIDESGMPKERFSAEFPKEGPSILRIQQVVRGDSAAYFCASSPPGGLYNEQFFGPGTRLTVL.

The CDR3 is CSGRMEADTQYF. The CDR3 nucleotides are TGCAGCGGCCGGATGGAGGCGGATACGCAGTATTTT. The chain couples TRBV29-1 to TRBJ2-3; perhaps TRBD2 as D (5 bases). Germline V gene lookup returns CDR1 SQVTM and CDR2 ANQGSEA. The V end lost 7 bases, the J end lost 6 bases, and 14 bases lay between the germline ends. CDR3 size: 12 residues.

This clone was recorded once. This chain uses TRBV10-3 with TRBJ2-3, with 10 bases aligning to TRBD1. The CDR3 sequence is 16 residues long. J gave up 4 bases and V 5 bases, and 9 bases lay outside the gene matches. Germline CDR1 and CDR2: ENHRY and SYGVKD. The DNA of the CDR3 is TGTGCCATCAGTTTCAACGCCGGGACAGGGGCAGATACGCAGTATTTT. Its translation is CAISFNAGTGADTQYF.

The chain is built from TRBV2 and TRBJ2-6, with D maybe TRBD2 (5 bases). The ends were cut back, 3 bases at V and 4 bases at J, with 7 bases in the middle. The CDR3 covers 14 residues. The germline V gene encodes CDR1 SNHLY and CDR2 FYNNEI. Here the CDR3 DNA reads TGTGCCAGCAGTGAGGGAGCGGGGGCCAACGTCCTGACTTTC. Amino acid sequence: CASSEGAGANVLTF.

This chain links TRBV5-5 with TRBJ2-7, with 9 bases identical to TRBD1. CDR1 and CDR2 from the germline V gene are SGHKS and YYEKEE (reference sequence). The CDR3 runs 16 residues. V was clipped by 2 bases and J by 0 bases; unmatched bases: 6. Here the CDR3 DNA reads TGTGCCAGCAGCTTCGGAAGGGACAGGGCCTCCTACGAGCAGTACTTC. Its translation: CASSFGRDRASYEQYF. The complete variable domain, with remaining parts taken from reference TRBV5-5 and TRBJ2-7, reads DAGVTQSPTHLIKTRGQQVTLRCSPISGHKSVSWYQQVLGQGPQFIFQYYEKEERGRGNFPDRFSARQFPNYSSELNVNALLLGDSALYLCASSFGRDRASYEQYFGPGTRLTVT.